This entry lists 2 T cell receptor beta chains sequenced from one sample in a study of blood T cell repertoires in COVID-19. Assay: immunoSEQ multiplex PCR; the TCRdb copy retains only in-frame clones and omits some. The repertoire includes some 100,000 clones, about 86% of them detected once, and 6.5% to 9.5% sits in the top ten. What was sequenced was peripheral blood. These receptors all come from a woman between 65 and 79 years old with acute or convalescent COVID-19.

The chain combines TRBV7-8 with TRBJ1-2, with unresolved D. Per germline, CDR1 SGHVS and CDR2 FQNEAQ. This CDR3 is 13 amino acids long. V was clipped by 0 bases and J by 5 bases, with 7 bases between them. This chain's CDR3 is CASSLAGMYGYTF. DNA for the CDR3: TGTGCCAGCAGCTTAGCCGGGATGTATGGCTACACCTTC.

This chain connects TRBV27 to TRBJ2-1, with 15 bases matching TRBD2. This CDR3 comprises 18 residues. Germline V gene data show CDR1 as MNHEY and CDR2 as SMNVEV (reference sequence). The trim removed 6 bases at V and 7 bases at J, leaving 13 bases unmatched. The CDR3 sequence is CASRPPGLAGGGGNEQFF. The CDR3 nucleotides read TGTGCCAGCAGACCTCCGGGACTAGCGGGGGGAGGGGGAAATGAGCAGTTCTTC.